This T cell receptor (beta chain) was documented in a study of shared clonotypes between healthy human individuals. A note on this clone: What it recognizes is unknown. The sample has other DNA sequences that encode this CDR3 too.

Germline V gives CDR1 SGHTA, CDR2 FQGNSA. The CDR3 contains 14 residues. Trimming shortened V by 5 bases and J by 0 bases, and 9 bases separated the two germline ends. Assay used: immunoSEQ multiplex PCR; TCRdb lists only in-frame clones, some missing. The data show around 1.5 million clones, 95% to 99% seen once. General observations from the study: Non-shared clonotypes displayed generation probabilities falling below those of clonotypes present in all four donors. Generally, estimated richness proved larger in naive subsets than it did in memory subsets. Inspection by rarefaction showed sorted-subset sequencing to be incomplete despite large depth.

The sequence was obtained from a man aged 30 to 39 in good health. Sequenced input: naive CD4+ T cells sorted from blood. Subset reported: CD45RA+ positively selected. The rearrangement links TRBV7-2 to TRBJ2-3; D call uncertain. The CDR3 coding sequence is TGTGCCAGCAGCCCGGGTCCTAGCACAGATACGCAGTATTTT. Its translation: CASSPGPSTDTQYF.